The sequence of this TCR beta chain was determined in a study of T-cell reconstitution after alpha-beta-depleted transplantation in children. Overall study results and limits: Once a year had passed after transplant, T-cell counts and diversity came mostly from newly produced T cells. Surviving recipient cells, namely T cells and thymic progenitors, were the source of high day-60 TCRbeta diversity in some patients. As was reported, about two months after transplant, alpha-beta T cells came from several hundred expanded graft clones.

At least ten counts were recorded for this clonotype. Its antigen is unidentified. TCRbeta library preparation incorporated unique molecular identifiers. TCRdb ran MiXCR on the PCR reads and lists one entry per CDR3 protein. The repertoire includes 25,000 to 35,000 distinct CDR3 sequences, over 6.5% of them detected once, and about 27% sits in the top ten. The receptor's source is a child younger than two who had a stem cell transplant for acute myeloid leukemia, so the T cells may come from the graft donor. The sequences come from peripheral blood, collected 60 days after TCRalphabeta/CD19-depleted stem cell transplant.

The CDR3 DNA sequence: TGCGCCAGCAGCTTCGCAGGGGGCGCGAACACTGAAGCTTTCTTT. This translates into CASSFAGGANTEAFF. The V gene is TRBV5-1, the J gene TRBJ1-1; 8 bases fit TRBD1. After removal of 2 bases from V and 1 base from J, the junction contained 4 bases not matched to a gene. Germline CDR1 reads SGHRS; CDR2 reads YFSETQ. The CDR3 totals 15 residues.